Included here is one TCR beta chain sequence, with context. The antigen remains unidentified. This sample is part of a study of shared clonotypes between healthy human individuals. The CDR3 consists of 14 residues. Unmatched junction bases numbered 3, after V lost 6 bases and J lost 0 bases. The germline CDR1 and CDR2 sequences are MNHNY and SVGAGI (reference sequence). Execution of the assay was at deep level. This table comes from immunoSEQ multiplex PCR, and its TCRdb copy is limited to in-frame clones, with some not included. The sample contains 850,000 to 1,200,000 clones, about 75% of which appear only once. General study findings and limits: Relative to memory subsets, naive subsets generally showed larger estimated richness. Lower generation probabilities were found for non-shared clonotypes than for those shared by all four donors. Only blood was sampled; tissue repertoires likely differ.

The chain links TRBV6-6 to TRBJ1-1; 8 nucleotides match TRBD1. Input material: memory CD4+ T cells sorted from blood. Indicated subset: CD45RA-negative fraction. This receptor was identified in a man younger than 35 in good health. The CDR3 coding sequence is TGTGCCAGCAGAGAGGGACAGGTGAACACTGAAGCTTTCTTT. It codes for CASREGQVNTEAFF.